These 30 T cell receptor beta chains came from one sample sequenced in a study of shared clonotypes between healthy human individuals. Method: immunoSEQ multiplex PCR; TCRdb's copy keeps in-frame clones and lacks some. The sample lists 450,000 or so clones; 75% to 80% were seen once. Source material: PBMCs. These receptors were collected from a woman in her thirties or forties in good health. Some clones in this sample may be carry-over from other donors' samples.

The V gene is TRBV5-1, the J gene TRBJ2-2; D is possibly TRBD2 (6 bases). V lost 0 bases, J lost 1 base, and 10 bases lay in between. Germline lookup yields CDR1 SGHRS and CDR2 YFSETQ. There are 16 residues in the CDR3. In DNA, the CDR3 is TGCGCCAGCAGCTTGGCCGGGGGACTGAACACCGGGGAGCTGTTTTTT. The encoded protein is CASSLAGGLNTGELFF.

The chain couples TRBV30 to TRBJ1-2; tentative D call: TRBD1 (5 bases). Trimming pared 3 bases from V and 4 bases from J, leaving 12 bases between. Per the germline V gene, CDR1 is GTSNPN and CDR2 is SVGIG (reference sequence). CDR3 length: 13 residues. CDR3 DNA: TGTGCCTGGAGCCCAGGGAAACCCTATGGCTACACCTTC. Encoded protein: CAWSPGKPYGYTF.

The chain joins TRBV13 to TRBJ2-7; TRBD1 aligns across 9 bases. The ends lost 5 bases at V and 2 bases at J; junction bases unmatched: 7. CDR1 and CDR2 from the germline V gene are PRHDT and FYEKMQ (reference sequence). The CDR3 extends over 15 amino acids. This CDR3 reads CASSARDRATYEQYF. The CDR3 DNA reads as TGTGCCAGCAGCGCCCGGGACAGGGCCACCTACGAGCAGTACTTC.

The J gene is TRBJ2-7, the V gene TRBV6-6, with D possibly being TRBD1 (6 bases). This CDR3 has 14 residues. In germline, CDR1 is MNHNY, CDR2 SVGAGI (reference sequence). The germline V and J ends were trimmed by 6 bases and 3 bases, with 15 bases remaining between them. The CDR3 is CASRDGQLGYEQYF. The CDR3 nucleotides are TGTGCCAGCAGAGACGGACAGCTAGGCTACGAGCAGTACTTC.

The chain is built from TRBV7-6 and TRBJ2-5; a possible D gene is TRBD2 (5 bases). The J call may be wrong; the DNA end is better matched by TRBJ2-7. Germline CDR1 SGHVS, CDR2 FNYEAQ. The CDR3 is made up of 16 amino acids. The CDR3 is CASSLADTAGNYEQYF. The DNA of the CDR3 is TGTGCCAGCAGCTTAGCCGACACCGCGGGCAACTACGAGCAGTACTTC.

The V call is TRBV28, the J call TRBJ2-7, with 8 positions matching TRBD2. This CDR3 spans 15 amino acids. Germline-derived CDR1 and CDR2 are MDHEN and SYDVKM. With V trimmed by 3 bases and J by 3 bases, 7 bases remained unmatched. CDR3 DNA: TGTGCCAGCAGTTTCTTTACTAGCGGCCACTACGAGCAGTACTTC. It translates to CASSFFTSGHYEQYF.

Only one count was recorded for this clone. The chain carries TRBV2 and TRBJ2-5, with 7 bases identical to TRBD2. The CDR3 sequence is 15 residues long. Per germline, CDR1 SNHLY and CDR2 FYNNEI. V shed 6 bases, J shed 5 bases, and the junction held 12 bases outside the gene matches. DNA for the CDR3: TGTGCCAGCAGAAAGGCGGGAGTGAGTCAGGAGACCCAGTACTTC. Its translation: CASRKAGVSQETQYF.

J is TRBJ2-3 and V is TRBV13; perhaps TRBD2 as D (6 bases). With 7 bases removed from V and 5 bases from J, the gap between germline ends came to 13 bases. The CDR3 has 13 amino acids. CDR1 PRHDT and CDR2 FYEKMQ come from the germline V gene (reference sequence). DNA of the CDR3: TGTGCCAGCAAGGTGGGAGGTGGAGATACGCAGTATTTT. Translated, it gives CASKVGGGDTQYF.

At least ten counts were recorded for this clone. The chain uses TRBV18 and TRBJ2-7; D may correspond to TRBD1 or TRBD2 (5 bases each). V lost 6 bases, J lost 2 bases, and 11 bases lay in between. Germline values: CDR1 KGHSH, CDR2 LQKENI. The CDR3 is 13 amino acids. The CDR3 region is CASSRGMAYEQYF. In DNA form, the CDR3 reads TGTGCCAGCTCGAGGGGAATGGCCTACGAGCAGTACTTC.

This rearrangement joins TRBV6-1 to TRBJ2-1; D perhaps matches TRBD2 (5 bases). V lost 5 bases to trimming and J lost 6 bases, with 11 bases between them. The germline V gene encodes CDR1 MNHNS and CDR2 SASEGT. The length of the CDR3 is 13 residues. CDR3 residues: CASSLQLGNEQFF. The DNA of the CDR3 is TGTGCCAGCAGTTTGCAACTAGGCAATGAGCAGTTCTTC.

Comments on this clone: This sequence is one base from a far larger clone and is likely a read error. This CDR3 is missing its conserved last phenylalanine or tryptophan, likely due to a read error. The V gene is TRBV30, the J gene TRBJ2-2; 9 nucleotides align to TRBD2. The germline V gene has CDR1 GTSNPN and CDR2 SVGIG (reference sequence). V shed 2 bases, J shed 8 bases, and the junction held 9 bases outside the gene matches. This CDR3 has 15 residues. CDR3 loop: CAWSIVAGDGGELFS. The CDR3 nucleotides read TGTGCCTGGAGTATAGTAGCGGGGGACGGTGGGGAGCTGTTTTCT.

The chain couples TRBV18 to TRBJ2-7; the match to TRBD2 covers 15 bases. Losses at the gene ends were 6 bases for V and 7 bases for J; bases not matched to a gene: 10. Per the germline V gene, CDR1 is KGHSH and CDR2 is LQKENI. This CDR3 contains 16 residues. The CDR3 sequence: CASSEGLAGGSDEQYF. Written as DNA, the CDR3 is TGTGCCAGCTCCGAGGGACTAGCGGGGGGTTCTGATGAGCAGTACTTC.

Remarks on this clone: One junction end disagrees with the germline gene, perhaps due to a read error. This chain connects TRBV28 to TRBJ1-2; perhaps TRBD1 as D (6 bases). Germline V gene sequence: CDR1 MDHEN, CDR2 SYDVKM. The CDR3 runs 16 residues. The CDR3 DNA reads as TGTGCCAGCAGTTCCCCCTACAGGGAGGGGAACTATGGCCACACCTTC. It translates to CASSSPYREGNYGHTF.

About this clone: This sequence is one base from a far larger clone and is likely a read error. This chain connects TRBV25-1 to TRBJ1-1, with 7 bases aligning to TRBD1. CDR3 length equals 14 residues. Germline CDR1 and CDR2: MGHDK and SYGVNS. The CDR3 sequence is CASSGDRANTEASF. The CDR3 DNA reads TGTGCCAGCAGTGGGGACAGAGCGAACACTGAAGCTTCCTTT. Looking up the rest from reference TRBV25-1 and TRBJ1-1 gives the full variable domain: EADIYQTPRYLVIGTGKKITLECSQTMGHDKMYWYQQDPGMELHLIHYSYGVNSTEKGDLSSESTVSRIRTEHFPLTLESARPSHTSQYLCASSGDRANTEASFGQGTRLTVV.

This chain uses TRBV7-9 with TRBJ2-7; possible D gene TRBD2, 6 bases. Germline V gives CDR1 SEHNR, CDR2 FQNEAQ (reference sequence). Trimming cost V 7 bases and J 0 bases, with 16 bases left between them. The CDR3 has 15 amino acids. The CDR3 loop is CASNPLRDFSYEQYF. The CDR3 DNA reads TGTGCCAGCAACCCTCTTAGGGACTTCTCCTACGAGCAGTACTTC.

The V call is TRBV7-6, the J call TRBJ2-3, with 7 bases lining up with TRBD1. The CDR3 is 14 residues long. Trimming removed 3 bases from V and 6 bases from J; junction bases left unmatched: 6. Germline assignment: CDR1 SGHVS and CDR2 FNYEAQ. The CDR3 bases are TGTGCCAGCAGCTTCGATGACAGGGCCGATACGCAGTATTTT. Protein product: CASSFDDRADTQYF.

This chain connects TRBV6-1 to TRBJ1-5; maybe TRBD1 (5 bases). The V end lost 6 bases, the J end lost 4 bases, and 13 bases lay between the germline ends. Germline V lookup: CDR1 MNHNS, CDR2 SASEGT. This CDR3 contains 14 residues. CDR3 coding DNA: TGTGCCAGCAGGGGGACGTTATTGAATCAGCCCCAGCATTTT. Amino acid sequence: CASRGTLLNQPQHF.

This clone was recorded once. This chain uses TRBV10-3 with TRBJ1-2; D may be TRBD1 (5 bases). Germline CDR1 reads ENHRY; CDR2 reads SYGVKD. Trimming removed 4 bases from V and 4 bases from J, with 13 bases in between. The CDR3 consists of 14 residues. CDR3 DNA: TGTGCCATCAGTGTGGGGCAGACGAGCTATGGCTACACCTTC. Protein: CAISVGQTSYGYTF.

Here the CDR3 reads CASSSNSVWGNIQYF. The CDR3 DNA is TGTGCCAGCAGTTCAAATTCTGTCTGGGGAAACATTCAGTACTTC. The rearrangement links TRBV7-2 to TRBJ2-4; D is unresolved. The V and J ends lost 6 bases and 6 bases respectively, with 18 bases between them. CDR3 length: 15 amino acids. The germline V gene has CDR1 SGHTA and CDR2 FQGNSA. The full variable domain, its missing parts supplied by reference TRBV7-2 and TRBJ2-4, is GAGVSQSPSNKVTEKGKDVELRCDPISGHTALYWYRQSLGQGLEFLIYFQGNSAPDKSGLPSDRFSAERTGGSVSTLTIQRTQQEDSAVYLCASSSNSVWGNIQYFGAGTRLSVL.

This chain connects TRBV2 to TRBJ2-2, with no clear D. Per germline, CDR1 SNHLY and CDR2 FYNNEI. This CDR3 contains 13 residues. V was cut by 4 bases and J by 7 bases, with 10 bases left in between. The CDR3: CASSVEGIGELFF. CDR3 nucleotides: TGTGCCAGCAGTGTCGAAGGGATCGGGGAGCTGTTTTTT.

As concerns this clone: It may be a read error: a sequence one base away is much more abundant. V is TRBV19 and J is TRBJ2-7, with 7 bases that match TRBD2. The V gene's germline CDR1 is LNHDA and CDR2 SQIVND (reference sequence). This CDR3 spans 15 amino acids. J was trimmed by 5 bases and V by 6 bases; bases with no gene match: 13. DNA of the CDR3: TGTGCCAGTAGGATCTGGGGGAACCGGGAGGACGAGCAGTACTTC. It translates to CASRIWGNREDEQYF.

For this clone: A far more abundant clone sits one base away, making this likely a read error. The rearrangement links TRBV7-6 to TRBJ2-7; TRBD1 aligns across 7 bases. V lost 0 bases, J lost 9 bases, and 5 bases stayed unmatched. CDR1 SGHVS and CDR2 FNYEAQ come from the germline V gene. CDR3 length: 13 residues. Here the CDR3 reads CASSLAGGWGQYF. In DNA form, the CDR3 reads TGTGCCAGCAGCTTAGCAGGGGGCTGGGGGCAGTACTTC.

As concerns this clone: An end of the junction does not agree with germline; a read error may underlie this. This sequence joins TRBV11-2 and TRBJ2-7; 9 bases align to TRBD2. The CDR3 spans 14 residues. Germline V lookup: CDR1 SGHAT, CDR2 FQNNGV. CDR3 coding DNA: TGTGCCAGCAACTTAGCGGGAGCCCCCAACGAGCAGTACTTC. Translation gives CASNLAGAPNEQYF.

Remarks on this clone: Distinct nucleotide sequences in the sample also encode this CDR3. J is TRBJ2-7 and V is TRBV7-9, with D hard to call. Deletions cut 5 bases from V and 4 bases from J, with 9 bases between. CDR1 is SEHNR, CDR2 FQNEAQ, per germline (reference sequence). The CDR3 has 12 residues. The CDR3 coding sequence is TGTGCCAGCAGCCCGAACAGTTACGAGCAGTACTTC. As protein: CASSPNSYEQYF.

The CDR3 here is CASNPSGRGEEKLFF. DNA for the CDR3: TGTGCCAGCAATCCCTCAGGCAGGGGAGAGGAAAAACTGTTTTTT. The chain is built from TRBV28 and TRBJ1-4, with D perhaps TRBD1 (6 bases). The ends were cut back, 7 bases at V and 8 bases at J, with 20 bases in the middle. The CDR3 loop spans 15 amino acids. Germline CDR1 reads MDHEN; CDR2 reads SYDVKM. Based on the CDR3 plus reference TRBV28 and TRBJ1-4, the full variable domain is DVKVTQSSRYLVKRTGEKVFLECVQDMDHENMFWYRQDPGLGLRLIYFSYDVKMKEKGDIPEGYSVSREKKERFSLILESASTNQTSMYLCASNPSGRGEEKLFFGSGTQLSVL.

Concerning this clone itself: This likely came from a read error, as a far larger clone is one base away. Other DNA sequences in the same sample also yield this CDR3. The CDR3 loop is CASSLRERGYTF. The CDR3 DNA is TGCGCCAGCAGTTTACGGGAGAGAGGCTACACCTTC. The V and J genes are TRBV28 and TRBJ1-2, with D uncertain. CDR1 and CDR2 from the germline V gene are MDHEN and SYDVKM. The CDR3 extends over 12 amino acids.

This clone was detected many times. The chain employs TRBV10-2 and TRBJ2-5, with D perhaps given as TRBD1 or TRBD2 (5 bases each). The DNA end lines up better with TRBJ2-7; the J call may be wrong. Germline V gene lookup returns CDR1 WSHSY and CDR2 SAAADI. CDR3 length: 15 residues. The CDR3 DNA reads TGCGCCAGCGGGGGAATTTGGGGAAACTCCTACGAGCAGTACTTC. It encodes CASGGIWGNSYEQYF.

This chain connects TRBV28 to TRBJ2-1; a weak D match, TRBD2 (6 bases). V gave up 6 bases and J gave up 2 bases, with 17 bases separating them. Per the germline V gene, CDR1 is MDHEN and CDR2 is SYDVKM. This CDR3 spans 16 amino acids. CDR3 in amino acids: CASRHWGERAYNEQFF. The CDR3 DNA reads as TGTGCCAGCAGACATTGGGGGGAGCGGGCCTACAATGAGCAGTTCTTC.

This clone appeared many times. This sequence joins TRBV6-5 and TRBJ2-7; 10 bases fit TRBD2. The CDR3 contains 15 residues. V lost 4 bases, J lost 4 bases, and 7 bases stayed unmatched. Germline lookup yields CDR1 MNHEY and CDR2 SVGAGI. The CDR3 DNA is TGTGCCAGCAGTTGGCGATCTAGCGGGGGTTACGAGCAGTACTTC. It codes for CASSWRSSGGYEQYF.

The chain employs TRBV7-2 and TRBJ2-2; a weak D match, TRBD1 (5 bases). In germline, CDR1 is SGHTA, CDR2 FQGNSA. Deletions cut 3 bases from V and 0 bases from J, with 8 bases between. The CDR3 extends over 15 amino acids. CDR3 protein: CASSFWTTNTGELFF. Written as DNA, the CDR3 is TGTGCCAGCAGCTTCTGGACAACGAACACCGGGGAGCTGTTTTTT. The variable domain in full, completed from reference TRBV7-2 and TRBJ2-2, reads GAGVSQSPSNKVTEKGKDVELRCDPISGHTALYWYRQSLGQGLEFLIYFQGNSAPDKSGLPSDRFSAERTGGSVSTLTIQRTQQEDSAVYLCASSFWTTNTGELFFGEGSRLTVL.